This TCR beta chain was identified during a study of vaccination and CD4 T cells after COVID-19. Study-level background: Typically, post-vaccine samples were obtained a median about 79 days after dose two, within a range of 14 to 241. Each control was exposed to a CEFX pool, an HIV-1 Nef pool, or no peptide at all.

The Oncomine TCR Beta short-read assay sequenced DNA from cultured CD4+ T cells. It was from cultured CD4+ T cells that genomic DNA was extracted. TCRdb re-called the PCR reads through MiXCR, storing one row per CDR3 protein. This sample carries 13,000 or so distinct CDR3 sequences, 35% of them seen once, and the ten largest clones take 9% to 14%. The CDR3 consists of 16 residues. Germline CDR1 and CDR2: MNHNS and SASEGT. V trimming: 3 bases; J trimming: 3 bases; junction bases outside the gene matches: 9. Treatment: roughly ten-day PBMC culture with coronavirus spike peptide pools or control peptides (ViraFEST assay). A few counts support this clonotype. The target antigen is unknown.

Sequenced sample: CD4+ T cells from blood, cultured in vitro. The chain employs TRBV6-1 and TRBJ2-7, with 9 nucleotides matching TRBD1. This TCR was sampled from a human donor who had recovered from COVID-19. In nucleotides, the CDR3 is TGTGCCAGCAGTGAGTCCCTGACAGGGGGGTTCTACGAGCAGTACTTC. As protein: CASSESLTGGFYEQYF.